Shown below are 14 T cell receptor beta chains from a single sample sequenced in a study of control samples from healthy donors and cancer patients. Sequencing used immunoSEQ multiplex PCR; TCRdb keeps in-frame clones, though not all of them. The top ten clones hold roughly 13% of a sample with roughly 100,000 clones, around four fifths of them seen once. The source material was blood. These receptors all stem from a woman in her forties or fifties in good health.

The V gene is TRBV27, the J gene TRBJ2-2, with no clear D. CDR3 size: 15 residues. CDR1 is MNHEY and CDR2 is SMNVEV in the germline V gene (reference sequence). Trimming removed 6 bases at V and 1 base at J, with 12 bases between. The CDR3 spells CASSSPLGNTGELFF. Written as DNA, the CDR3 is TGTGCCAGCAGCTCTCCCCTAGGGAACACCGGGGAGCTGTTTTTT.

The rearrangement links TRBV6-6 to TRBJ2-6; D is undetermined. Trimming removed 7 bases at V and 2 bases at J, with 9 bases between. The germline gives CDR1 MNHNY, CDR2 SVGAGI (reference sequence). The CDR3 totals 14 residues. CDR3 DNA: TGTGCCAGCATGGAACAAGCTGGGGCCAACGTCCTGACTTTC. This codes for CASMEQAGANVLTF.

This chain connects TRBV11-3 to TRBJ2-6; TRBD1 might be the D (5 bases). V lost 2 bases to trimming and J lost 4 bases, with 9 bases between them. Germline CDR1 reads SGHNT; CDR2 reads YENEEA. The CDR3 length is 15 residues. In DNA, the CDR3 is TGTGCCAGCAGCTTAAAGGGGCCGGGGGCCAACGTCCTGACTTTC. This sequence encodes CASSLKGPGANVLTF.

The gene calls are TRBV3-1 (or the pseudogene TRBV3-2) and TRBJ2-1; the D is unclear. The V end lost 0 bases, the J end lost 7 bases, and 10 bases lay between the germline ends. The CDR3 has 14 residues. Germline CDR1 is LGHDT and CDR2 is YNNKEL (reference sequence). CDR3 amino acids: CASSQEIVRNEQFF. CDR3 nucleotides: TGTGCCAGCAGCCAAGAAATAGTCAGGAATGAGCAGTTCTTC.

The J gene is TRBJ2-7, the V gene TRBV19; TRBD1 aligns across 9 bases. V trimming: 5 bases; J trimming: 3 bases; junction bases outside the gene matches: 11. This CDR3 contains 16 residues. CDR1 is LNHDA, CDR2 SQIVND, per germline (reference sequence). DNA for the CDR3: TGTGCCAGTAGTGCAAACCCACAGGGGGCGGACTACGAGCAGTACTTC. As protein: CASSANPQGADYEQYF.

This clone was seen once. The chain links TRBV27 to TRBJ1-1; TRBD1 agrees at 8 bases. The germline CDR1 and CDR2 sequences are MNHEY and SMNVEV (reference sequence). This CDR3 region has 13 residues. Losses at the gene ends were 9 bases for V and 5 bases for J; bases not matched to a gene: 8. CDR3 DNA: TGTGCCAGTAAGGACAGGGTTAGAACTGAAGCTTTCTTT. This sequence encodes CASKDRVRTEAFF.

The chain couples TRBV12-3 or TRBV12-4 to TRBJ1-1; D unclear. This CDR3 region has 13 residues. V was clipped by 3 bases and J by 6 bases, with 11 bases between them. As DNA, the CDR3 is TGTGCCAGCAGTTTTATCCAAGGTGCTGAAGCTTTCTTT. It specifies CASSFIQGAEAFF.

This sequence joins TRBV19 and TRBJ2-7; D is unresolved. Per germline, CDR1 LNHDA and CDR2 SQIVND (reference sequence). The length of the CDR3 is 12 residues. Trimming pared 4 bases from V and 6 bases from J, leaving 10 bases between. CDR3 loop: CASSSGRLEQYF. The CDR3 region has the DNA TGTGCCAGTAGTAGCGGCCGGCTCGAGCAGTACTTC.

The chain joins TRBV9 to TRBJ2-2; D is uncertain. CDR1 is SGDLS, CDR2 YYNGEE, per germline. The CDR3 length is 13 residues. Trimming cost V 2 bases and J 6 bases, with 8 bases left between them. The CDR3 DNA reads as TGTGCCAGCAGCGTTAGGGTGCCCGGGGAGCTGTTTTTT. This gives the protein CASSVRVPGELFF.

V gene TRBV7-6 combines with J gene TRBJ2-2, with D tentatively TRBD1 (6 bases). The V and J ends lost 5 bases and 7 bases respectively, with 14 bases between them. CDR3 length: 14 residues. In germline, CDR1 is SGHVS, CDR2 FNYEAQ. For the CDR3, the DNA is TGTGCCAGCAGCCAGGGGCCAGGGGTCGGGGAGCTGTTTTTT. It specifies CASSQGPGVGELFF.

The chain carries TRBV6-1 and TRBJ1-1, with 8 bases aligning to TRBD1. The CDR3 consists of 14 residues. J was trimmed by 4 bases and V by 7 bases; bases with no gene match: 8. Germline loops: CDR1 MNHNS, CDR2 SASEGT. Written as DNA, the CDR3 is TGTGCCAGCACGCCGGACAGGGCGGGCACTGAAGCTTTCTTT. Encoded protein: CASTPDRAGTEAFF.

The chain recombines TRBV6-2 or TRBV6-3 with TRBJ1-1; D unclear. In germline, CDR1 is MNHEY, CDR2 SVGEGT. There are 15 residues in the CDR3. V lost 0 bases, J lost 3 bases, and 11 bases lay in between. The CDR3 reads CASSYSAGRYTEAFF. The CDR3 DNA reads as TGTGCCAGCAGTTACTCAGCTGGCAGGTACACTGAAGCTTTCTTT.

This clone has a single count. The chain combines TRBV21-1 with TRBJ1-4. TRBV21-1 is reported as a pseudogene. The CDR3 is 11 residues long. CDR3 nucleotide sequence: TGTGCCAGCAGCAGAAATGAAAAACTGTTTTTT. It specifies CASSRNEKLFF.

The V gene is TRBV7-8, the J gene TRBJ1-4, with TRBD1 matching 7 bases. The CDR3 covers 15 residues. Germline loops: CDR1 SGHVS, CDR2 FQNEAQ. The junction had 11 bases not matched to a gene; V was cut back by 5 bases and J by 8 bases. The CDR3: CASSQGGLRGEKLFF. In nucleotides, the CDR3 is TGTGCCAGCAGCCAGGGGGGGCTTCGAGGGGAAAAACTGTTTTTT. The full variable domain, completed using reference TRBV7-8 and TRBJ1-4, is GAGVSQSPRYKVAKRGQDVALRCDPISGHVSLFWYQQALGQGPEFLTYFQNEAQLDKSGLPSDRFFAERPEGSVSTLKIQRTQQEDSAVYLCASSQGGLRGEKLFFGSGTQLSVL.